A single sample gave rise to the 10 T cell receptor beta chains below, sequenced in a study of identical twins (dated by TCRdb to the mid-2010s). The protocol used for the library was 5' RACE. The instrument given in TCRdb is Illumina HiSeq 2000. TCRdb itself trimmed the public reads at Q25 with fastp, ran MiXCR and retained productive beta chains. Rows are combined by CDR3 protein, so each entry shows the most common genes and DNA. The sample contains about 300,000 distinct CDR3 sequences, roughly an eighth of them found a single time. The top ten constitute around 7.2% of the sample. These data are also associated with another study on yellow fever vaccine responses in identical twins.

Material for sequencing was CD8+ T cells sorted from blood. The source is a woman aged 18-29 years in good health.

The chain uses TRBV11-2 and TRBJ2-1; D is undetermined. Trimming removed 2 bases from V and 8 bases from J, with 13 bases in between. In germline, CDR1 is SGHAT, CDR2 FQNNGV. This CDR3 spans 14 amino acids. As DNA, the CDR3 is TGTGCCAGCAGCTTAAAGGGCCACTGGGATGAGCAGTTCTTC. This codes for CASSLKGHWDEQFF.

There are a few counts of this clonotype. CDR3 sequence reads: CATSAWTDTQYF. The CDR3 DNA reads as TGTGCCACTTCCGCTTGGACAGATACGCAGTATTTT. This chain uses TRBV24-1 with TRBJ2-3; no definite D call. The length of the CDR3 is 12 residues. Between the trimmed V and J ends, which lost 10 bases and 3 bases, there was a span of 10 bases. In germline, CDR1 is KGHDR, CDR2 SFDVKD.

This chain uses TRBV29-1 with TRBJ2-3; tentative D call: TRBD2 (8 bases). Trimming stripped 0 bases from V and 7 bases from J, with 17 bases between. The V gene's germline CDR1 is SQVTM and CDR2 ANQGSEA. This CDR3 comprises 15 residues. The CDR3 DNA is TGCAGCGTTGAAGACGGACGGGAGGGGGCATATACGCAGTATTTT. It specifies CSVEDGREGAYTQYF.

The genes are TRBV5-1 and TRBJ2-5, with a weak D call TRBD1 (7 bases). The length of the CDR3 is 16 residues. CDR1 is SGHRS, CDR2 YFSETQ, per germline. The V end was cut by 5 bases, the J end by 1 base, with 18 bases between. In nucleotides, the CDR3 is TGCGCCAGCAGGGACGGTGGAGGGGGCAGCCAAGAGACCCAGTACTTC. Its protein product is CASRDGGGGSQETQYF.

V usage is TRBV27 and J usage is TRBJ2-3, with 10 positions matching TRBD2. The CDR3 spans 18 residues. V lost 6 bases and J lost 1; bases outside the gene matches: 13. CDR1 and CDR2 (germline): MNHEY, SMNVEV (reference sequence). Here the CDR3 DNA reads TGTGCCAGCAGCCAACCGGCCGGGACTAGCGAGGGCACAGATACGCAGTATTTT. Its translation: CASSQPAGTSEGTDTQYF.

This clonotype was seen repeatedly, ten times or more. The V gene is TRBV12-3 or TRBV12-4, the J gene TRBJ2-1; D remains unclear. This CDR3 is 12 amino acids long. V was shortened by 7 bases and J by 7 bases, with 11 bases between the two germline ends. In DNA form, the CDR3 reads TGTGCCAGCACTCGGATTTTGAATGAGCAGTTCTTC. It encodes CASTRILNEQFF.

This clonotype was observed a few times. The chain has TRBV11-2 and TRBJ2-5, with TRBD2 identical over 8 bases. The V and J ends lost 5 bases and 5 bases, in that order; junction bases with no gene match: 19. This CDR3 has 18 amino acids. Germline V CDR1 and CDR2: SGHAT, FQNNGV. CDR3 in DNA: TGTGCCAGCAGCGCGCGGTGGCTAGCGGGCGGAGATGGGGAGACCCAGTACTTC. Protein: CASSARWLAGGDGETQYF.

This chain links TRBV11-3 with TRBJ2-7; weak D call: TRBD1 (5 bases). The CDR3 covers 15 residues. The V end was cut by 1 base, the J end by 3 bases, with 13 bases between. Germline CDR1 is SGHNT and CDR2 is YENEEA. The CDR3 sequence: CASSLVSRDNYEQYV. In DNA, the CDR3 is TGTGCCAGCAGCTTAGTCTCCAGGGATAACTACGAGCAGTACGTC.

This clonotype has just a few counts. The V gene is TRBV4-1, the J gene TRBJ2-3, with 7 bases that match TRBD2. The CDR3 is 17 residues long. The germline gives CDR1 MGHRA, CDR2 YSYEKL. The V gene end was trimmed by 0 bases and the J gene end by 0 bases; junction bases not matched to a gene: 6. The CDR3 region is CASSQDPSGASTDTQYF. CDR3 coding DNA: TGCGCCAGCAGCCAAGACCCTAGCGGAGCCAGCACAGATACGCAGTATTTT.

The sample holds many counts of this clonotype. The V gene is TRBV20-1, the J gene TRBJ2-6; D is possibly TRBD1 (5 bases). Germline loops: CDR1 DFQATT, CDR2 SNEGSKA (reference sequence). V was pared by 2 bases and J by 1 base, with 9 bases between. The length of the CDR3 is 15 residues. In DNA, the CDR3 is TGCAGTGCTAGAAACACAGGTTCTGGGGCCAACGTCCTGACTTTC. Translating gives CSARNTGSGANVLTF.